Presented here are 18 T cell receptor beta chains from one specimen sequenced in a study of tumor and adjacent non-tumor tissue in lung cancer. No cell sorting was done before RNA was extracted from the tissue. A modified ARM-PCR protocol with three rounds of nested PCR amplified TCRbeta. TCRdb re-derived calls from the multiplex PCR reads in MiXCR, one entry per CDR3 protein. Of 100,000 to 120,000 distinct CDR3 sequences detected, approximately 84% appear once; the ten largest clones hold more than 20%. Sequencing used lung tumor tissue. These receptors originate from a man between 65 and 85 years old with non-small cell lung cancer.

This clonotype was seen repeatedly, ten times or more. The CDR3 protein is CASSYSKHVNYGYTF. In DNA, the CDR3 is TGTGCCAGCAGTTACTCCAAACACGTTAACTATGGCTACACCTTC. V is TRBV6-5 and J is TRBJ1-2, with D unclear. Germline V lookup: CDR1 MNHEY, CDR2 SVGAGI. Trimming pared 0 bases from V and 1 base from J, leaving 9 bases between. CDR3 length equals 15 residues.

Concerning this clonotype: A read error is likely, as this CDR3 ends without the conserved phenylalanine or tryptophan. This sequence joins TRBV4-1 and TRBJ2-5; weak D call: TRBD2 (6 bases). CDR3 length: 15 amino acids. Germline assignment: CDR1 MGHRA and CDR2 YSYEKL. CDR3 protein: CVSSQGLGCLWTQYL. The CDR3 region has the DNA TGCGTCAGCAGCCAGGGACTCGGATGCTTGTGGACCCAGTACTTA.

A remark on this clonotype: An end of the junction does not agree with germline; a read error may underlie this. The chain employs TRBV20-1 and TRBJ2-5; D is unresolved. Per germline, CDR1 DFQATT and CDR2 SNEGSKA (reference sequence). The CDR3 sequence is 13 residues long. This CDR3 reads CNASTVEVETQYF. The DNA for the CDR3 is TGCAATGCTAGTACGGTGGAAGTAGAGACCCAGTACTTC.

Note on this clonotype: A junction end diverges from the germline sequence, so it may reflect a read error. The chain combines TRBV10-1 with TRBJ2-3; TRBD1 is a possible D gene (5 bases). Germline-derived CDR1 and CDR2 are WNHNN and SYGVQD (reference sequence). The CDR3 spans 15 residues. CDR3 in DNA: TGCGCCAGGAGTGATGGGGCGGCTGACACAGATACACAGTATTTT. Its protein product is CARSDGAADTDTQYF.

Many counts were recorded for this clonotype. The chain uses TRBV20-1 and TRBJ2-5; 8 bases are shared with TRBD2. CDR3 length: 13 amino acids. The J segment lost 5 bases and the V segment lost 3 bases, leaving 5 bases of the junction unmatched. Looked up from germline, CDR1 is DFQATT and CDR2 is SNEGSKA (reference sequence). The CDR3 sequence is CSARGGGWETQYF. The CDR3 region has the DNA TGCAGTGCTAGGGGCGGGGGGTGGGAGACCCAGTACTTC.

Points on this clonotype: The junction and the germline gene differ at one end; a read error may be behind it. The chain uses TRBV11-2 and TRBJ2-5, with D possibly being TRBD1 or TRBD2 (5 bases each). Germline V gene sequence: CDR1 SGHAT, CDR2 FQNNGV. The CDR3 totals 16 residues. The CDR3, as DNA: TGTGACAGCAGCCAAACTCCTGGCTGGGGGAAAGAGACCCAGTACTTC. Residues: CDSSQTPGWGKETQYF.

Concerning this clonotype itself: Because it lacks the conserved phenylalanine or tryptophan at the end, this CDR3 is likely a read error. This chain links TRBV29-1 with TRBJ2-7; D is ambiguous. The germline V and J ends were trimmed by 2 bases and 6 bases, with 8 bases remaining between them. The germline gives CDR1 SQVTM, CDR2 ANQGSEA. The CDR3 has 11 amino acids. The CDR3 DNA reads TGCAGCGTTGAATCGCCGCGCGAGCAGTACTCC. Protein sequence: CSVESPREQYS.

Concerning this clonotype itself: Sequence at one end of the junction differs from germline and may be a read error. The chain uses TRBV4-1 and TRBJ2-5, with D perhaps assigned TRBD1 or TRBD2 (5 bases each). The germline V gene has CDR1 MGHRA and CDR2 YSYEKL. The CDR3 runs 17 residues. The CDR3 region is CTSSLGGSRGVPETQYF. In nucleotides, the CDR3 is TGCACCAGCAGCCTTGGAGGATCCAGAGGGGTGCCAGAGACCCAGTACTTC.

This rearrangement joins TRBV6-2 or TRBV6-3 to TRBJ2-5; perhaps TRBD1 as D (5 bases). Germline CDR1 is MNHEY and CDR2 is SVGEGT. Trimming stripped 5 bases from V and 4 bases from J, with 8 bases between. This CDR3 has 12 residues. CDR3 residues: CASSMGRETQYF. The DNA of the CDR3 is TGTGCCAGCAGTATGGGGCGAGAGACCCAGTACTTC.

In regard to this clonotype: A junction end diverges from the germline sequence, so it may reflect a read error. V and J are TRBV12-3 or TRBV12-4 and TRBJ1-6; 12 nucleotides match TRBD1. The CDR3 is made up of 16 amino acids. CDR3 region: CASSSGTGGYNSHLNF. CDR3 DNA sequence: TGTGCCAGCTCCTCCGGGACAGGGGGCTATAATTCACACCTCAACTTT.

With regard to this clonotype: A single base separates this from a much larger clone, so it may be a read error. The CDR3 coding sequence is TGCAGTGCTCTTAGGTGGGGGTATGAAAAACTGTCTTTT. Its translation is CSALRWGYEKLSF. V and J are TRBV20-1 and TRBJ1-4, with D maybe TRBD1 (5 bases). This CDR3 region has 13 residues. Germline V CDR1 and CDR2: DFQATT, SNEGSKA (reference sequence).

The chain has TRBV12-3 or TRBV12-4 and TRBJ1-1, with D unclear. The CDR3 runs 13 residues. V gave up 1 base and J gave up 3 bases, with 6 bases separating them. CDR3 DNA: TGTGCCAGCAGTTTAGGCCGATACACTGAAGCTTTCTTT. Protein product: CASSLGRYTEAFF.

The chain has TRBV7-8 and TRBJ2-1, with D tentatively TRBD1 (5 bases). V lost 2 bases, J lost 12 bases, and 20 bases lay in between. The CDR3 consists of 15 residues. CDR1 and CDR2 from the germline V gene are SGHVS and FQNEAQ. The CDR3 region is CASSLRGRGVQVQFF. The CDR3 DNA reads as TGTGCCAGCAGCTTAAGGGGCAGAGGAGTGCAAGTGCAGTTCTTC.

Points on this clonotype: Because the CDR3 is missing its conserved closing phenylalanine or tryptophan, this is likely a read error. DNA of the CDR3: TGTGCCAGCACCAATAGTAATTCACCCCTCCACATT. Translating gives CASTNSNSPLHI. The chain couples TRBV6-5 to TRBJ1-6; no reliable D call. Looked up from germline, CDR1 is MNHEY and CDR2 is SVGAGI. Trimming shortened V by 7 bases and J by 6 bases, and 7 bases separated the two germline ends. The CDR3 has 12 residues.

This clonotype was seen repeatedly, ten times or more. The CDR3 DNA reads TGTGCCAGCACCCCCAGGACTAGCGGGGGGCTTCGGGAGCTGTTTTTT. Translated: CASTPRTSGGLRELFF. This chain joins TRBV6-2 or TRBV6-3 and TRBJ2-2; 14 nucleotides align to TRBD2. This CDR3 spans 16 amino acids. The V gene end was trimmed by 7 bases and the J gene end by 9 bases; junction bases not matched to a gene: 10. CDR1 and CDR2 from the germline V gene are MNHEY and SVGEGT.

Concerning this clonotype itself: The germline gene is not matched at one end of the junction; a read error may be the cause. CDR3: CTSNRSGYNVQFF. For the CDR3, the DNA is TGTACCAGCAACAGAAGCGGTTACAATGTGCAGTTCTTC. The genes are TRBV6-2 or TRBV6-3 and TRBJ2-1, with TRBD2 as a possible D gene (5 bases). Germline CDR1 is MNHEY and CDR2 is SVGEGT. CDR3 length: 13 residues.

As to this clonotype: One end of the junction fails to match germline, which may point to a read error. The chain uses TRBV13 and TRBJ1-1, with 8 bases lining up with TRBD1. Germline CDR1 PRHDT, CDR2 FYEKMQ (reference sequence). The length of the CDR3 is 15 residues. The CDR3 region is CASNPGTGSKTEAFF. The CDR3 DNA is TGTGCCAGCAACCCTGGGACAGGTTCGAAAACTGAGGCTTTCTTT.

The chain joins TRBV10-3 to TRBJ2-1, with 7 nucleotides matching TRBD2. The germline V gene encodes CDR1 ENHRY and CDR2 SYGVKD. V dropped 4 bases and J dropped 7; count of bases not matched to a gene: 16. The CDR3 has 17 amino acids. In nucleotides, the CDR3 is TGTGCCATCAGTGGGGGGATAAGTGGGAGGGCCGGAAATGAGCAGTTCTTC. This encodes CAISGGISGRAGNEQFF.